These 17 T cell receptor beta chains share one sample of origin, sequenced in a study of cytomegalovirus exposure and HLA in healthy donors. PCR amplification relied on 60 Vbeta primers (plus 13 Jbeta primers). Using immunoSEQ multiplex PCR, the repertoire was profiled, and TCRdb retains in-frame clones only, with some absent. The sample lists around 180,000 clones; roughly 70% were seen once. Sample: PBMCs. The receptors were gathered from a girl aged 5-17 years in good health and CMV-seronegative.

The chain couples TRBV5-1 to TRBJ2-7; D perhaps matches TRBD2 (6 bases). CDR1 is SGHRS and CDR2 is YFSETQ in the germline V gene. The CDR3 contains 15 residues. Between the trimmed V and J ends, which lost 0 bases and 6 bases, there was a span of 16 bases. CDR3 protein: CASSLAIGTGGEQYF. The CDR3 bases are TGCGCCAGCAGCTTGGCCATAGGGACCGGGGGCGAGCAGTACTTC.

The CDR3 region is CASSFLGTNEKLFF. As DNA, the CDR3 is TGTGCCAGCAGCTTTCTCGGGACTAATGAAAAACTGTTTTTT. V usage is TRBV5-6 and J usage is TRBJ1-4; D ambiguous. Between the trimmed V and J ends, which lost 2 bases and 2 bases, there was a span of 7 bases. In germline, CDR1 is SGHDT, CDR2 YYEEEE. CDR3 size: 14 residues.

This chain connects TRBV6-1 to TRBJ2-7, with 7 bases identical to TRBD2. CDR1 and CDR2 from the germline V gene are MNHNS and SASEGT. Unmatched junction bases numbered 15, after V lost 11 bases and J lost 5 bases. The length of the CDR3 is 14 residues. The chain's CDR3 is CALRLRGGINEQYF. CDR3 nucleotide sequence: TGTGCCCTTAGGCTTCGGGGAGGGATCAACGAGCAGTACTTC.

To note about this clone: Different DNA sequences within this sample yield the same CDR3. J is TRBJ1-5 and V is TRBV6-5; D perhaps matches TRBD1 (5 bases). CDR1 is MNHEY and CDR2 is SVGAGI in the germline V gene. The CDR3 totals 15 residues. V was trimmed by 6 bases and J by 2 bases, leaving 14 bases between them. The CDR3 nucleotides read TGTGCCAGCAGCCCAGGGACGGGGGGCAATCAGCCCCAGCATTTT. Amino acids: CASSPGTGGNQPQHF.

The rearrangement links TRBV5-4 to TRBJ2-3, with 12 bases lining up with TRBD2. In germline, CDR1 is SGHNT, CDR2 YYREEE (reference sequence). The CDR3 is 18 residues long. V shed 0 bases, J shed 0 bases, and the junction held 5 bases outside the gene matches. The CDR3 DNA sequence: TGTGCCAGCAGCTTGGGTCTAGCGGGGGGGAGAAGCACAGATACGCAGTATTTT. Encoded protein: CASSLGLAGGRSTDTQYF.

The chain joins TRBV7-9 to TRBJ1-2, with 8 bases fitting TRBD1. Germline lookup yields CDR1 SEHNR and CDR2 FQNEAQ (reference sequence). With 5 bases clipped from V and 6 bases from J, the junction kept 5 bases outside the gene matches. This CDR3 has 13 residues. The CDR3 DNA reads TGTGCCAGCAGCAGCCGGGGACAGGATGGCTACACCTTC. Its protein is CASSSRGQDGYTF.

The chain has TRBV7-3 and TRBJ2-2, with 9 bases fitting TRBD1. Germline CDR1 reads SGHTA; CDR2 reads FQGTGA. There are 15 residues in the CDR3. The V and J ends lost 5 bases and 6 bases, in that order; junction bases with no gene match: 7. The CDR3 bases are TGTGCCAGCAGCCCGGGACAGGGAGTCTCCGGGGAGCTGTTTTTT. Translating it yields CASSPGQGVSGELFF.

On this clone: This sample also contains other DNA sequences that code for the same CDR3. The genes are TRBV5-1 and TRBJ2-3, with 8 bases lining up with TRBD2. CDR1 is SGHRS and CDR2 is YFSETQ in the germline V gene. The CDR3 covers 15 residues. Unmatched junction bases numbered 4, after V lost 2 bases and J lost 2 bases. The CDR3 loop reads CASSLAGASTDTQYF. The CDR3 nucleotides read TGCGCCAGCAGCTTAGCGGGAGCCTCCACAGATACGCAGTATTTT.

In this sample, this clone turned up a few times. The rearrangement joins TRBV6-5 to TRBJ2-3, with TRBD2 identical over 10 bases. Looked up from germline, CDR1 is MNHEY and CDR2 is SVGAGI. This CDR3 is 14 amino acids long. Trimming removed 6 bases from V and 1 base from J; junction bases left unmatched: 1. DNA for the CDR3: TGTGCCAGCAGCCTAGCGGGGGGCACAGATACGCAGTATTTT. Protein sequence: CASSLAGGTDTQYF.

This chain uses TRBV5-1 with TRBJ2-1, with 10 bases aligning to TRBD1. The CDR3 consists of 17 residues. Germline V gene lookup returns CDR1 SGHRS and CDR2 YFSETQ. The ends lost 2 bases at V and 2 bases at J; junction bases unmatched: 7. The CDR3 sequence: CASSFGAGTGAYNEQFF. In DNA form, the CDR3 reads TGCGCCAGCAGCTTCGGGGCCGGGACAGGGGCCTACAATGAGCAGTTCTTC. Supplemented by reference TRBV5-1 and TRBJ2-1, the full variable domain reads KAGVTQTPRYLIKTRGQQVTLSCSPISGHRSVSWYQQTPGQGLQFLFEYFSETQRNKGNFPGRFSGRQFSNSRSEMNVSTLELGDSALYLCASSFGAGTGAYNEQFFGPGTRLTVL.

This sequence joins TRBV19 and TRBJ1-1; no definite D call. The CDR3 has 14 residues. Germline V gene sequence: CDR1 LNHDA, CDR2 SQIVND (reference sequence). V dropped 3 bases and J dropped 0 bases, with 8 bases sitting between them. CDR3 amino acids: CASSMGPMNTEAFF. The CDR3 nucleotides are TGTGCCAGTAGTATGGGCCCAATGAACACTGAAGCTTTCTTT.

The genes are TRBV7-8 and TRBJ1-1; D is ambiguous. Germline CDR1 reads SGHVS; CDR2 reads FQNEAQ. V lost 1 base and J 2 bases, leaving 8 bases between the germline ends. The CDR3 has 14 residues. The CDR3 loop reads CASSLVGLNTEAFF. The CDR3 bases are TGTGCCAGCAGCTTAGTGGGCCTAAACACTGAAGCTTTCTTT. The entire variable domain, with the rest obtained from reference TRBV7-8 and TRBJ1-1, is as follows: GAGVSQSPRYKVAKRGQDVALRCDPISGHVSLFWYQQALGQGPEFLTYFQNEAQLDKSGLPSDRFFAERPEGSVSTLKIQRTQQEDSAVYLCASSLVGLNTEAFFGQGTRLTVV.

The V gene is TRBV19, the J gene TRBJ1-4; TRBD1 agrees at 11 bases. From germline, CDR1 is LNHDA and CDR2 SQIVND (reference sequence). The CDR3 has 15 amino acids. V was pared by 3 bases and J by 6 bases, with 3 bases of the junction left unmatched. The CDR3 DNA reads TGTGCCAGTAGTATCGGGGACAGGGGGGATGAAAAACTGTTTTTT. Its protein product is CASSIGDRGDEKLFF.

Remarks on this clone: This same CDR3 is encoded by further DNA sequences in the sample. The V and J genes are TRBV4-1 and TRBJ1-5, with D tentatively TRBD1 (5 bases). Germline V gene sequence: CDR1 MGHRA, CDR2 YSYEKL. V lost 3 bases, J lost 7 bases, and 16 bases lay in between. The CDR3 is 15 residues long. CDR3 amino acids: CASSQDQGVGQPQHF. The CDR3, as DNA: TGCGCCAGCAGCCAGGATCAGGGTGTGGGCCAGCCCCAGCATTTT.

The genes are TRBV4-1 and TRBJ2-2; 9 bases map to TRBD2. With 0 bases clipped from V and 0 bases from J, the junction kept 5 bases outside the gene matches. CDR3 length: 18 amino acids. The germline V gene encodes CDR1 MGHRA and CDR2 YSYEKL. The DNA for the CDR3 is TGCGCCAGCAGCCAAGATTTGGCTAGCGGGGCGAACACCGGGGAGCTGTTTTTT. Protein product: CASSQDLASGANTGELFF.

In this sample, this clone turned up a few times. The chain is built from TRBV6-6 and TRBJ1-1, with 9 bases identical to TRBD1. The CDR3 runs 15 residues. V lost 5 bases and J lost 3; bases outside the gene matches: 7. Germline V gene lookup returns CDR1 MNHNY and CDR2 SVGAGI (reference sequence). CDR3 DNA: TGTGCCAGCAGTCACACAGGGGGCGCGGACACTGAAGCTTTCTTT. Amino acids: CASSHTGGADTEAFF.

The sample holds a few counts of this clone. The chain links TRBV2 to TRBJ1-1; tentatively, D is TRBD1 (6 bases). The V gene's germline CDR1 is SNHLY and CDR2 FYNNEI. Trimming cost V 7 bases and J 1 base, with 10 bases left between them. CDR3 length: 13 amino acids. CDR3 loop: CASTYRENTEAFF. CDR3 in DNA: TGTGCCAGCACATACAGGGAGAACACTGAAGCTTTCTTT.